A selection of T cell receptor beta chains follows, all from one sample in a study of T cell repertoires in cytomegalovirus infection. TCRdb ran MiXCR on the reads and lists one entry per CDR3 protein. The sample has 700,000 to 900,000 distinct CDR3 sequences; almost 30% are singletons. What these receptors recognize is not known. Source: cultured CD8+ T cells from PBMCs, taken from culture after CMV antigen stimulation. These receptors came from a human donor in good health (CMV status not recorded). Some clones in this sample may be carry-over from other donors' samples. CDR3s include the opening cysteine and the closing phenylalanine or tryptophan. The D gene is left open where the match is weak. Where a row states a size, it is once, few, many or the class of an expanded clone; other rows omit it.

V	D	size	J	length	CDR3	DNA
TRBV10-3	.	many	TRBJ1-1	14	CAISESSRGAEAFF	TGTGCCATCAGTGAGTCATCTCGGGGTGCAGAAGCTTTCTTT
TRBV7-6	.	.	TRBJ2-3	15	CASSSWDSAPDTQYF	TGTGCCAGCAGCTCGTGGGACTCAGCTCCAGATACGCAGTATTTT
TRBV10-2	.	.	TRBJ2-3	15	CASSVGGARTDTQYF	TGCGCCAGCAGTGTTGGGGGGGCCCGCACAGATACGCAGTATTTT
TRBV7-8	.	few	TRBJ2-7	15	CASSLAAQGIYEQYF	TGTGCCAGCAGCTTAGCCGCACAGGGAATCTACGAGCAGTACTTC
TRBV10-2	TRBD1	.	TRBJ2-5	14	CASRQDRVQETQYF	TGCGCCAGCAGGCAGGACAGGGTCCAAGAGACCCAGTACTTC
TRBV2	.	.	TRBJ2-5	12	CASKGEQETQYF	TGTGCCAGCAAGGGCGAGCAAGAGACCCAGTACTTC
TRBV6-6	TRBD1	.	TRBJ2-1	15	CASSLEQGVWDEQFF	TGTGCCAGCAGTTTGGAACAGGGGGTGTGGGATGAGCAGTTCTTC
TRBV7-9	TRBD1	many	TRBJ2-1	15	CASNYDRGSYNEQFF	TGTGCCAGCAACTACGACAGGGGTTCTTACAATGAGCAGTTCTTC
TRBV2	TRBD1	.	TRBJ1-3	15	CASSATGVSGNTIYF	TGTGCCAGCAGTGCAACAGGGGTCTCTGGAAACACCATATATTTT
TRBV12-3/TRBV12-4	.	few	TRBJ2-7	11	CASRTGEQQYF	TGTGCCAGCCGGACGGGTGAACAGCAGTACTTC
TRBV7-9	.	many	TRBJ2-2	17	CASSIRRDPTRGGELFF	TGTGCCAGCAGCATCCGACGGGACCCAACCCGAGGAGGGGAGCTGTTTTTT
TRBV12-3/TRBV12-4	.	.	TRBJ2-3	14	CASSLLPSPDTQYF	TGTGCCAGCAGTTTGCTACCTAGCCCAGATACGCAGTATTTT
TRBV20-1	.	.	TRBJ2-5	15	CSARDHPGTQETQYF	TGCAGTGCTAGAGATCATCCCGGAACCCAAGAGACCCAGTACTTC
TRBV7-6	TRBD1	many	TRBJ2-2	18	CASSARQGEGLNTGELFF	TGTGCCAGCAGCGCCCGACAGGGCGAGGGGCTTAACACCGGGGAGCTGTTTTTT
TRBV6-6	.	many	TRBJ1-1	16	CASTFKDWDPSTEAFF	TGTGCCAGCACCTTCAAAGACTGGGACCCGAGCACTGAAGCTTTCTTT
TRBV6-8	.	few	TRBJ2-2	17	CASSYSTEAGDAGELFF	TGTGCCAGCAGTTACTCGACGGAAGCAGGGGATGCCGGGGAGCTGTTTTTT
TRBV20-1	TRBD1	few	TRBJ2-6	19	CSARVGFRTGTAGANVLTF	TGCAGTGCTAGAGTAGGTTTTAGGACAGGGACTGCTGGGGCCAACGTCCTGACTTTC
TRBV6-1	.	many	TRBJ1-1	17	CASSEAIRRSRYTEAFF	TGTGCCAGCAGTGAAGCGATAAGGCGATCAAGGTACACTGAAGCTTTCTTT
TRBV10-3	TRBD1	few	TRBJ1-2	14	CAISATTGGHGYTF	TGTGCCATCAGTGCGACGACAGGGGGACATGGCTACACCTTC
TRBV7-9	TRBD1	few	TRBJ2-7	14	CASSYGDRGVWQYF	TGTGCCAGCAGCTACGGGGACAGGGGAGTTTGGCAGTACTTC
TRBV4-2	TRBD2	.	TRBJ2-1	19	CASSQEGRGSGGPYNEQFF	TGTGCCAGCAGCCAAGAAGGGCGAGGTAGCGGGGGCCCCTACAATGAGCAGTTCTTC
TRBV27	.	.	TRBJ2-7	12	CASSAGLYEQYF	TGTGCCAGCAGTGCGGGACTGTACGAGCAGTACTTC
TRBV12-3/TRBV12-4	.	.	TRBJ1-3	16	CASSGNRDLSGNTIYF	TGTGCCAGCAGTGGGAACAGGGACCTCTCTGGAAACACCATATATTTT
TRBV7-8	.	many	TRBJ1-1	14	CASSFQGVYTEAFF	TGTGCCAGCAGCTTTCAGGGTGTATACACTGAAGCTTTCTTT
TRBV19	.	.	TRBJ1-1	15	CASSSQRYMNTEAFF	TGTGCCAGTAGTTCCCAACGGTACATGAACACTGAAGCTTTCTTT
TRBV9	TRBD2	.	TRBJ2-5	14	CASSTGLDGETQYF	TGTGCCAGCAGCACTGGACTAGACGGCGAGACCCAGTACTTC
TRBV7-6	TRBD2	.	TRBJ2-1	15	CASSLDGGVYNEQFF	TGTGCCAGCAGCTTAGACGGGGGGGTCTACAATGAGCAGTTCTTC
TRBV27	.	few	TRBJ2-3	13	CASSPDGGDTQYF	TGTGCCAGCAGCCCTGACGGGGGAGATACGCAGTATTTT
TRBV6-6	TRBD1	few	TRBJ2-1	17	CASSYYPPGQGVDEQFF	TGTGCCAGCAGTTACTACCCGCCGGGACAGGGGGTGGATGAGCAGTTCTTC
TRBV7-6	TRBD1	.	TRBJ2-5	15	CASSLRDRSQETQYF	TGTGCCAGCAGCTTAAGGGACAGAAGCCAAGAGACCCAGTACTTC
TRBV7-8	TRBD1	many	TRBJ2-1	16	CASSLEGQSSYNEQFF	TGTGCCAGCAGCTTAGAGGGACAGAGCTCCTACAATGAGCAGTTCTTC
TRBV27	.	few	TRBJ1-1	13	CASGVGRGTEAFF	TGTGCCAGCGGGGTCGGGCGGGGCACTGAAGCTTTCTTT
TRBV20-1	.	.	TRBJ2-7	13	CSARAQSSYEQYF	TGCAGTGCAAGGGCCCAAAGCTCCTACGAGCAGTACTTC
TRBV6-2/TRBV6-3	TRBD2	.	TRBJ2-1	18	CASSLHPGLAGYYNEQFF	TGTGCCAGCAGCTTACACCCGGGACTAGCGGGCTATTACAATGAGCAGTTCTTC
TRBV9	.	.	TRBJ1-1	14	CASSVAGENTEAFF	TGTGCCAGCAGCGTAGCAGGGGAGAACACTGAAGCTTTCTTT
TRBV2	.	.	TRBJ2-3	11	CASSPGATQYF	TGTGCCAGCAGTCCAGGGGCAACGCAGTATTTC
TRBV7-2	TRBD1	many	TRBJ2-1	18	CASSSYPTGGFSYNEQFF	TGTGCCAGCAGCTCTTATCCCACAGGGGGCTTTTCCTACAATGAGCAGTTCTTC
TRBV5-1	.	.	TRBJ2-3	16	CASSLKEQLSTDTQYF	TGCGCCAGCAGCTTGAAAGAACAGTTAAGCACAGATACGCAGTATTTT
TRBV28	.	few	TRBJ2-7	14	CASSYPEGSYEQYF	TGTGCCAGCAGTTATCCCGAAGGCTCCTACGAGCAGTACTTC
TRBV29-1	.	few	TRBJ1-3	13	CSVTGGPGNTIYF	TGCAGCGTTACGGGGGGACCTGGAAACACCATATATTTT
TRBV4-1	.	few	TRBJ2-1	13	CASSPYLPKEQFF	TGCGCCAGCAGCCCCTACCTCCCCAAGGAGCAGTTCTTC
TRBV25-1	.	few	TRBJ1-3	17	CASSELLVEKEGNTIYF	TGTGCCAGCAGTGAATTATTGGTAGAAAAAGAGGGAAACACCATATATTTT
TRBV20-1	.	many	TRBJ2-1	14	CSARDPGRDNEQFF	TGCAGTGCTAGAGATCCGGGACGGGACAATGAGCAGTTCTTC
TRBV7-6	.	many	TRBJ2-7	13	CASSAGTAYEQYF	TGTGCCAGCAGCGCCGGGACGGCCTACGAGCAGTACTTC
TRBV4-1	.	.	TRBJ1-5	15	CASSHLDTGNQPQHF	TGCGCCAGCAGCCACCTCGACACAGGCAATCAGCCCCAGCATTTT
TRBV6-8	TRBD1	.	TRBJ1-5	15	CASRTGTVPNQPQHF	TGTGCCAGCAGAACCGGGACAGTGCCCAATCAGCCCCAGCATTTT
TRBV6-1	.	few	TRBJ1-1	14	CASSPVSIHTEAFF	TGTGCCAGCAGTCCGGTCAGTATACACACTGAAGCTTTCTTT
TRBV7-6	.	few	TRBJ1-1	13	CASLDRRDTEAFF	TGTGCCAGCCTTGACAGGAGGGACACTGAAGCTTTCTTT
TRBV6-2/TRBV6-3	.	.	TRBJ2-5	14	CASSYSQPQETQYF	TGTGCCAGCAGTTACTCCCAGCCCCAAGAGACCCAGTACTTC
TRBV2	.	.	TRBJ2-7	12	CASMGRPIEQYF	TGTGCCAGCATGGGCAGGCCAATTGAGCAGTACTTC
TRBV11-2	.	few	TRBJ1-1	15	CASSRTPTMNTEAFF	TGTGCCAGCAGCCGTACTCCCACCATGAACACTGAAGCTTTCTTT
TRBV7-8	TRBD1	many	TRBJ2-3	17	CASSLEPGTARTDTQYF	TGTGCCAGCAGCTTAGAGCCGGGGACAGCACGCACAGATACGCAGTATTTT
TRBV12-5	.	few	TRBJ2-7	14	CASGLGTRSYEQYF	TGTGCTAGTGGTTTGGGGACTCGCTCCTACGAGCAGTACTTC
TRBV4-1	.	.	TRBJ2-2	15	CASSQRGVNTGELFF	TGCGCCAGCAGCCAAAGAGGGGTGAACACCGGGGAGCTGTTTTTT
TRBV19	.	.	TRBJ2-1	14	CASSILSGVNEQFF	TGTGCCAGTAGTATCCTCTCGGGAGTGAATGAGCAGTTCTTC
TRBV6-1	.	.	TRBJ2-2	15	CASSSLREVTGELFF	TGTGCCAGCAGTTCCCTCAGGGAGGTCACCGGGGAGCTGTTTTTT
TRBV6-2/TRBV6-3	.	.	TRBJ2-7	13	CASSYAIPYEQYF	TGTGCCAGCAGTTACGCCATCCCCTACGAGCAGTACTTC
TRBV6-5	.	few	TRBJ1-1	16	CASSYSPPRKNTEAFF	TGTGCCAGCAGTTACTCGCCACCCAGAAAAAACACTGAAGCTTTCTTT
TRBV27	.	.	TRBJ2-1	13	CASSPSSSNEQFF	TGTGCCAGCAGTCCCTCTTCCAGCAATGAGCAGTTCTTC
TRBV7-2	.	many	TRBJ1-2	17	CASSSPWGLGLGYGYTF	TGTGCCAGCAGCTCACCCTGGGGCTTAGGTCTGGGCTATGGCTACACCTTC